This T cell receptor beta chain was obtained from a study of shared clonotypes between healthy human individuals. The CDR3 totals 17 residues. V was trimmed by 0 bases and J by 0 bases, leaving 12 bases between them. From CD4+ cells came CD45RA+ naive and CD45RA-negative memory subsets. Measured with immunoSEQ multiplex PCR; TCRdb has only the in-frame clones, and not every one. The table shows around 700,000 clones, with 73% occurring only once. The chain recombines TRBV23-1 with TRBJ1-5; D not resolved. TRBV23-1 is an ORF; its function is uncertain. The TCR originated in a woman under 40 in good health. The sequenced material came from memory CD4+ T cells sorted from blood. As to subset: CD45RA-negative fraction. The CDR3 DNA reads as TGCGCCAGCAGTCAATCTCTGGGCATGTATAGCAATCAGCCCCAGCATTTT. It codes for CASSQSLGMYSNQPQHF.